Listed below are T cell receptor beta chains from one sample, sequenced in a study of cytomegalovirus exposure and HLA in healthy donors. Assay: immunoSEQ multiplex PCR; the TCRdb copy retains only in-frame clones and omits some. The sample records some 160,000 clones, around 77% being singletons. Input material: PBMCs. These receptors came from a woman aged 30 to 39 in good health and CMV-seronegative. The CDR3 runs from the conserved cysteine through the conserved F or W. Each record gives: clone size, D gene, J gene, V gene, CDR3 length, CDR3 protein, CDR3 DNA. D genes are given only for firm matches. For some rows the clone size is stated as once, few or many, or as a class when expanded; others skip it.

abundance: few; d_gene: NA; j_gene: TRBJ1-5; v_gene: TRBV5-5; len: 13; CDR3aa: CASSLQSNQPQHF; CDR3nt: TGTGCCAGCAGCTTACAGAGCAATCAGCCCCAGCATTTT
abundance: NA; d_gene: NA; j_gene: TRBJ1-2; v_gene: TRBV5-1; len: 15; CDR3aa: CASSLAPGGGEGYTF; CDR3nt: TGCGCCAGCAGCTTGGCCCCGGGAGGAGGAGAGGGCTACACCTTC
abundance: NA; d_gene: NA; j_gene: TRBJ1-5; v_gene: TRBV30; len: 13; CDR3aa: CAWSKQANQPQHF; CDR3nt: TGTGCCTGGAGTAAACAGGCCAATCAGCCCCAGCATTTT
abundance: NA; d_gene: TRBD2; j_gene: TRBJ2-1; v_gene: TRBV7-3; len: 19; CDR3aa: CASSLISAGGRGSYNEQFF; CDR3nt: TGTGCCAGCAGCTTAATATCCGCGGGGGGGAGGGGCTCCTACAATGAGCAGTTCTTC
abundance: NA; d_gene: TRBD2; j_gene: TRBJ2-7; v_gene: TRBV4-3; len: 15; CDR3aa: CASSPGLAGTYEQYF; CDR3nt: TGCGCCAGCAGCCCGGGACTAGCGGGGACCTACGAGCAGTACTTC
abundance: few; d_gene: TRBD1; j_gene: TRBJ2-1; v_gene: TRBV5-6; len: 18; CDR3aa: CASSPLFPRQGVANEQFF; CDR3nt: TGTGCCAGCAGCCCTCTATTCCCACGACAGGGGGTTGCAAATGAGCAGTTCTTC
abundance: NA; d_gene: NA; j_gene: TRBJ1-1; v_gene: TRBV19; len: 14; CDR3aa: CASTIIGRDTEAFF; CDR3nt: TGTGCCAGTACCATCATCGGGAGGGACACTGAAGCTTTCTTT
abundance: NA; d_gene: TRBD2; j_gene: TRBJ2-7; v_gene: TRBV2; len: 14; CDR3aa: CASSPLAGVYEQYF; CDR3nt: TGTGCCAGCAGCCCCCTAGCGGGGGTCTACGAGCAGTACTTC
abundance: NA; d_gene: TRBD1; j_gene: TRBJ1-2; v_gene: TRBV10-2; len: 13; CDR3aa: CASGRTGDNGYTF; CDR3nt: TGCGCCAGCGGAAGGACAGGGGATAATGGCTACACCTTC
abundance: NA; d_gene: TRBD1; j_gene: TRBJ2-5; v_gene: TRBV12-5; len: 17; CDR3aa: CASGAGTGGASEETQYF; CDR3nt: TGTGCTAGTGGCGCCGGGACAGGGGGCGCGAGCGAAGAGACCCAGTACTTC
abundance: NA; d_gene: TRBD1; j_gene: TRBJ2-5; v_gene: TRBV18; len: 13; CDR3aa: CASSQGALETQYF; CDR3nt: TGTGCCAGCTCACAGGGGGCTTTGGAGACCCAGTACTTC
abundance: NA; d_gene: NA; j_gene: TRBJ1-1; v_gene: TRBV5-6; len: 15; CDR3aa: CASSSPLTWNTEAFF; CDR3nt: TGTGCCAGCAGCTCCCCTCTGACATGGAACACTGAAGCTTTCTTT
abundance: NA; d_gene: TRBD2; j_gene: TRBJ2-1; v_gene: TRBV4-2; len: 18; CDR3aa: CASSEGETSGWVDNEQFF; CDR3nt: TGTGCCAGCAGCGAAGGGGAGACTAGCGGGTGGGTGGACAATGAGCAGTTCTTC
abundance: few; d_gene: NA; j_gene: TRBJ2-1; v_gene: TRBV23-1; len: 16; CDR3aa: CASSQSVAGRKGEQFF; CDR3nt: TGCGCCAGCAGTCAATCGGTGGCGGGGAGGAAGGGTGAGCAGTTCTTC
abundance: NA; d_gene: TRBD1; j_gene: TRBJ1-2; v_gene: TRBV9; len: 14; CDR3aa: CASSERGGAGGYTF; CDR3nt: TGTGCCAGCAGCGAAAGAGGGGGCGCTGGGGGCTACACCTTC
abundance: NA; d_gene: TRBD2; j_gene: TRBJ2-1; v_gene: TRBV5-1; len: 15; CDR3aa: CASSPAGGPYNEQFF; CDR3nt: TGCGCCAGCAGCCCAGCGGGGGGGCCGTACAATGAGCAGTTCTTC
abundance: few; d_gene: TRBD2; j_gene: TRBJ2-7; v_gene: TRBV4-2; len: 16; CDR3aa: CASSRSPSGGAGEQYF; CDR3nt: TGTGCCAGCAGCCGGTCCCCTAGCGGGGGGGCCGGCGAGCAGTACTTC
abundance: NA; d_gene: TRBD1; j_gene: TRBJ2-7; v_gene: TRBV10-2; len: 14; CDR3aa: CASRGQLITLEQYF; CDR3nt: TGCGCCAGCAGGGGACAGTTGATTACTTTAGAGCAGTACTTC
abundance: NA; d_gene: NA; j_gene: TRBJ1-3; v_gene: TRBV28; len: 18; CDR3aa: CASSPGGLVGGSGNTIYF; CDR3nt: TGTGCCAGCAGTCCAGGAGGACTGGTGGGGGGTTCAGGAAACACCATATATTTT
abundance: NA; d_gene: NA; j_gene: TRBJ2-3; v_gene: TRBV7-2; len: 14; CDR3aa: CASSLVVGADTQYF; CDR3nt: TGTGCCAGCAGCTTAGTAGTGGGAGCAGATACGCAGTATTTT
abundance: NA; d_gene: TRBD1; j_gene: TRBJ1-2; v_gene: TRBV27; len: 14; CDR3aa: CASSDFGQGDGYTF; CDR3nt: TGTGCCAGCAGTGACTTCGGACAGGGGGATGGCTACACCTTC
abundance: NA; d_gene: NA; j_gene: TRBJ2-2; v_gene: TRBV25-1; len: 14; CDR3aa: CASTEFSGTGELFF; CDR3nt: TGTGCCAGCACCGAGTTTTCGGGTACCGGGGAGCTGTTTTTT
abundance: NA; d_gene: NA; j_gene: TRBJ2-1; v_gene: TRBV4-1; len: 17; CDR3aa: CASSQGGTLSSYNEQFF; CDR3nt: TGCGCCAGCAGCCAAGGCGGGACTTTGAGCTCCTACAATGAGCAGTTCTTC
abundance: NA; d_gene: TRBD2; j_gene: TRBJ2-1; v_gene: TRBV5-8; len: 17; CDR3aa: CASSLGVRELEYNEQFF; CDR3nt: TGTGCCAGCAGCTTGGGAGTGCGGGAGCTAGAATACAATGAGCAGTTCTTC
abundance: NA; d_gene: TRBD2; j_gene: TRBJ2-1; v_gene: TRBV7-2; len: 18; CDR3aa: CASSLDGRGRLAGGEQFF; CDR3nt: TGTGCCAGCAGCTTAGACGGCAGGGGGCGACTAGCGGGAGGTGAGCAGTTCTTC
abundance: NA; d_gene: NA; j_gene: TRBJ1-3; v_gene: TRBV2; len: 15; CDR3aa: CASSRQSQAGNTIYF; CDR3nt: TGTGCCAGCAGTAGACAGTCCCAGGCTGGAAACACCATATATTTT
abundance: NA; d_gene: TRBD2; j_gene: TRBJ2-7; v_gene: TRBV7-3; len: 15; CDR3aa: CASSLFGGVSYEQYF; CDR3nt: TGTGCCAGCAGCTTATTTGGGGGGGTCTCCTACGAGCAGTACTTC
abundance: once; d_gene: TRBD2; j_gene: TRBJ2-7; v_gene: TRBV28; len: 16; CDR3aa: CASTTPAGERSYEQYF; CDR3nt: TGTGCCAGCACCACACCGGCGGGAGAAAGGTCCTACGAGCAGTACTTC
abundance: NA; d_gene: TRBD1; j_gene: TRBJ1-6; v_gene: TRBV9; len: 15; CDR3aa: CASSVAGQRDSPLHF; CDR3nt: TGTGCCAGCAGCGTAGCGGGACAGAGGGATTCACCCCTCCACTTT
abundance: NA; d_gene: NA; j_gene: TRBJ1-3; v_gene: TRBV2; len: 16; CDR3aa: CASSVRHGGSGNTIYF; CDR3nt: TGTGCCAGCAGTGTTCGCCACGGAGGATCTGGAAACACCATATATTTT
abundance: NA; d_gene: NA; j_gene: TRBJ1-2; v_gene: TRBV7-9; len: 11; CDR3aa: CASSLLYGYTF; CDR3nt: TGTGCCAGCAGCTTACTCTATGGCTACACCTTC
abundance: NA; d_gene: NA; j_gene: TRBJ2-2; v_gene: TRBV7-7; len: 16; CDR3aa: CASSLVGGTNTGELFF; CDR3nt: TGTGCCAGCAGCTTAGTCGGCGGAACGAACACCGGGGAGCTGTTTTTT
abundance: NA; d_gene: TRBD2; j_gene: TRBJ2-1; v_gene: TRBV5-1; len: 15; CDR3aa: CASSPLAGVSNEQFF; CDR3nt: TGCGCCAGCAGCCCTCTAGCGGGAGTAAGCAATGAGCAGTTCTTC
abundance: NA; d_gene: TRBD1; j_gene: TRBJ2-7; v_gene: TRBV28; len: 12; CDR3aa: CASREDRAGQYF; CDR3nt: TGTGCCAGCAGAGAAGACAGGGCAGGGCAGTACTTC
abundance: once; d_gene: NA; j_gene: TRBJ2-3; v_gene: TRBV29-1; len: 11; CDR3aa: CSVGQLDTQYF; CDR3nt: TGCAGCGTGGGACAACTAGATACGCAGTATTTT
abundance: NA; d_gene: NA; j_gene: TRBJ2-3; v_gene: TRBV28; len: 15; CDR3aa: CASSFMGTPPDTQYF; CDR3nt: TGTGCCAGCAGTTTTATGGGGACTCCGCCAGATACGCAGTATTTT
abundance: NA; d_gene: TRBD1; j_gene: TRBJ1-4; v_gene: TRBV7-9; len: 17; CDR3aa: CASSPDRGRGISEKLFF; CDR3nt: TGTGCCAGCAGCCCTGACAGGGGGCGAGGAATTAGTGAAAAACTGTTTTTT
abundance: NA; d_gene: NA; j_gene: TRBJ1-1; v_gene: TRBV5-4; len: 14; CDR3aa: CASSFRGRHTEAFF; CDR3nt: TGTGCCAGCAGCTTCAGGGGCAGGCACACTGAAGCTTTCTTT
abundance: NA; d_gene: NA; j_gene: TRBJ1-4; v_gene: TRBV7-3; len: 15; CDR3aa: CASSPYRATNEKLFF; CDR3nt: TGTGCCAGCAGCCCCTACAGGGCAACTAATGAAAAACTGTTTTTT
abundance: NA; d_gene: TRBD1; j_gene: TRBJ1-4; v_gene: TRBV13; len: 14; CDR3aa: CASSPGGAEEKLFF; CDR3nt: TGTGCCAGCAGCCCAGGGGGCGCTGAGGAAAAACTGTTTTTT
abundance: NA; d_gene: NA; j_gene: TRBJ1-1; v_gene: TRBV5-1; len: 16; CDR3aa: CASSQQIRAVNTEAFF; CDR3nt: TGCGCCAGCAGCCAACAAATCAGGGCAGTGAACACTGAAGCTTTCTTT
abundance: NA; d_gene: TRBD1; j_gene: TRBJ1-3; v_gene: TRBV7-6; len: 16; CDR3aa: CASSSGQGNAGNTIYF; CDR3nt: TGTGCCAGCAGCTCGGGACAGGGGAACGCTGGAAACACCATATATTTT
abundance: NA; d_gene: TRBD1; j_gene: TRBJ1-2; v_gene: TRBV30; len: 16; CDR3aa: CAWSAVRGTARYGYTF; CDR3nt: TGTGCCTGGAGTGCCGTAAGAGGGACAGCGAGGTATGGCTACACCTTC
abundance: few; d_gene: TRBD1; j_gene: TRBJ1-1; v_gene: TRBV7-3; len: 15; CDR3aa: CASSLQKDRAHEAFF; CDR3nt: TGTGCCAGCAGCTTACAGAAGGACAGGGCCCATGAAGCTTTCTTT
abundance: NA; d_gene: NA; j_gene: TRBJ1-5; v_gene: TRBV4-1; len: 16; CDR3aa: CASSQTTLSGNQPQHF; CDR3nt: TGCGCCAGCAGCCAGACGACACTCTCCGGCAATCAGCCCCAGCATTTT
abundance: NA; d_gene: TRBD1; j_gene: TRBJ1-1; v_gene: TRBV7-3; len: 14; CDR3aa: CASSFQGADTEAFF; CDR3nt: TGTGCCAGCAGCTTTCAGGGGGCAGACACTGAAGCTTTCTTT
abundance: NA; d_gene: TRBD1; j_gene: TRBJ1-1; v_gene: TRBV19; len: 13; CDR3aa: CASSIWDRAEAFF; CDR3nt: TGTGCCAGTAGTATATGGGACAGGGCTGAAGCTTTCTTT
abundance: NA; d_gene: NA; j_gene: TRBJ1-4; v_gene: TRBV4-2; len: 15; CDR3aa: CASSQEGAGDEKLFF; CDR3nt: TGTGCCAGCAGCCAAGAGGGCGCAGGGGATGAAAAACTGTTTTTT
abundance: NA; d_gene: NA; j_gene: TRBJ1-2; v_gene: TRBV29-1; len: 14; CDR3aa: CSVPQVTQGRGYTF; CDR3nt: TGCAGCGTCCCCCAAGTTACACAGGGTCGTGGCTACACCTTC
abundance: NA; d_gene: NA; j_gene: TRBJ1-2; v_gene: TRBV30; len: 15; CDR3aa: CAWSVLTRRLYGYPF; CDR3nt: TGTGCCTGGAGTGTTCTAACACGTCGACTCTATGGCTACCCCTTC
abundance: NA; d_gene: TRBD2; j_gene: TRBJ2-3; v_gene: TRBV6-1; len: 16; CDR3aa: CASSETSGYPPGTQYF; CDR3nt: TGTGCCAGCAGTGAGACTAGCGGGTACCCTCCCGGTACGCAGTATTTT
abundance: NA; d_gene: NA; j_gene: TRBJ1-3; v_gene: TRBV7-7; len: 14; CDR3aa: CASSSGTGGNTIYF; CDR3nt: TGTGCTAGCAGCTCCGGGACTGGTGGAAACACCATATATTTT
abundance: NA; d_gene: NA; j_gene: TRBJ1-4; v_gene: TRBV21-1; len: 14; CDR3aa: CASSRGRGWEKLFF; CDR3nt: TGTGCCAGCAGCAGGGGCAGGGGATGGGAAAAACTGTTTTTT
abundance: NA; d_gene: NA; j_gene: TRBJ2-7; v_gene: TRBV7-9; len: 12; CDR3aa: CSSTGRGYEQYF; CDR3nt: TGTTCCAGCACCGGCAGGGGATACGAGCAGTACTTC
abundance: NA; d_gene: TRBD1; j_gene: TRBJ1-1; v_gene: TRBV2; len: 12; CDR3aa: CASRQTGGLAFF; CDR3nt: TGTGCCAGCAGACAGACAGGGGGCTTAGCTTTCTTT
abundance: NA; d_gene: TRBD2; j_gene: TRBJ2-7; v_gene: TRBV6-1; len: 15; CDR3aa: CASRPTLAGAYEQYF; CDR3nt: TGTGCCAGCAGACCCACTCTAGCGGGAGCTTACGAGCAGTACTTC
abundance: NA; d_gene: NA; j_gene: TRBJ2-3; v_gene: TRBV10-2; len: 14; CDR3aa: CASSAAARGYTQYF; CDR3nt: TGCGCCAGCAGTGCCGCTGCTAGGGGGTATACGCAGTATTTT
abundance: NA; d_gene: NA; j_gene: TRBJ2-6; v_gene: TRBV7-3; len: 18; CDR3aa: CASSLGPFSSSGANVLTF; CDR3nt: TGTGCCAGCAGCTTGGGGCCTTTTTCGAGCTCTGGGGCCAACGTCCTGACTTTC
abundance: NA; d_gene: NA; j_gene: TRBJ2-3; v_gene: TRBV7-3; len: 13; CDR3aa: CASSLISGDTQYF; CDR3nt: TGTGCCAGCAGCTTAATTAGTGGTGATACGCAGTATTTT